The 6 T cell receptor beta chains given below trace back to one sample, sequenced in a study of cytomegalovirus exposure and HLA in healthy donors. With 60 Vbeta and 13 Jbeta primers, the PCR was carried out. The repertoire was sequenced with immunoSEQ multiplex PCR; TCRdb's copy has only in-frame clones and lacks some. The sample records over 100,000 clones, 74% being singletons. Material: PBMCs. The receptors were sampled from a human donor in good health.

This clone is a singleton in its sample. The chain joins TRBV28 to TRBJ2-7; 10 bases map to TRBD1. The CDR3 consists of 18 residues. Per germline, CDR1 MDHEN and CDR2 SYDVKM. The ends lost 6 bases at V and 1 base at J; junction bases unmatched: 15. In DNA, the CDR3 is TGTGCCAGCAGAGTTTACGGGACAGGGGTGTATTCGTCCTACGAGCAGTACTTC. Its translation: CASRVYGTGVYSSYEQYF.

This clone came up a few times. This chain joins TRBV6-4 and TRBJ2-1; 11 nucleotides agree with TRBD2. Germline V CDR1 and CDR2: MRHNA, SNTAGT. V lost 8 bases and J lost 4; bases outside the gene matches: 7. CDR3 length equals 15 residues. CDR3 nucleotides: TGTGCCAGCCGGGCCGGGACTAGCGGATACAATGAGCAGTTCTTC. Its translation is CASRAGTSGYNEQFF.

This clone has only a few counts. Germline and junction disagree at one end, which may indicate a read error. The chain joins TRBV5-1 to TRBJ2-3, with a possible D match to TRBD2 (7 bases). The CDR3 loop spans 16 amino acids. Germline V lookup: CDR1 SGHRS, CDR2 YFSETQ. The CDR3 DNA follows: TGCGCCAGCAGTTTGGGGGGGCACCCTGACACAGATACGCAGTATTTT. This translates into CASSLGGHPDTDTQYF.

The genes are TRBV6-5 and TRBJ1-1, with a tentative D call TRBD1 (5 bases). Trimming shortened V by 10 bases and J by 4 bases, and 19 bases separated the two germline ends. Germline V gene sequence: CDR1 MNHEY, CDR2 SVGAGI. This CDR3 has 14 amino acids. CDR3 coding DNA: TGTGCCATTCAGTTACGTCAAGGGGTCACTGAAGCTTTCTTT. Amino acid sequence: CAIQLRQGVTEAFF.

This clone was recorded only once. The CDR3 here is CSVGSGERDYEQYF. CDR3 nucleotides: TGCAGCGTTGGGAGCGGGGAGCGGGACTACGAGCAGTACTTC. The chain is built from TRBV29-1 and TRBJ2-7; 7 nucleotides align to TRBD2. The CDR3 has 14 amino acids. Germline loops: CDR1 SQVTM, CDR2 ANQGSEA. The trim removed 4 bases at V and 3 bases at J, leaving 9 bases unmatched.

The chain is built from TRBV5-6 and TRBJ1-4; D gene unclear. The CDR3 runs 16 residues. V was shortened by 4 bases and J by 0 bases, with 13 bases between the two germline ends. The germline V gene has CDR1 SGHDT and CDR2 YYEEEE. The chain's CDR3 is CASSPRETATNEKLFF. CDR3 nucleotides: TGTGCCAGCAGCCCCCGGGAGACCGCAACTAATGAAAAACTGTTTTTT.